This TCR beta chain was captured in a study of OX40 agonist ivuxolimab in advanced cancers. At the level of the study: Eligibility admitted prior anti-PD-1, anti-PD-L1 or anti-CTLA-4 therapy; roughly 40% had some. Points from the study as a whole: The antigen specificity of the peripheral T cells (those that were expanded) was not determined. More expanded clones were found, on average, in CD8+ than in CD4+ T cells.

CDR3 size: 14 residues. V was pared by 6 bases and J by 2 bases, with 3 bases of the junction left unmatched. Germline assignment: CDR1 MNHEY and CDR2 SVGAGI. The investigators sampled blood at baseline, at cycle 4 day 1, and at cycle 7 day 1. This clone was picked up a small number of times. What it recognizes is unknown. Repertoires were generated with immunoSEQ multiplex PCR, while TCRdb's copy carries only in-frame clones and drops some. This table has about 31,000 clones, about 89% appearing once. The TCR comes from an adult with an advanced solid tumor such as melanoma, head and neck, liver or kidney cancer. Sequenced material: CD4+ or CD8+ T cells sorted from blood, taken in a trial of the OX40 agonist ivuxolimab. The rearrangement uses TRBV6-5 and TRBJ1-5; 8 nucleotides agree with TRBD1. CDR3 protein: CASSLQGGNQPQHF. The CDR3, as DNA: TGTGCCAGCAGCCTACAGGGGGGCAATCAGCCCCAGCATTTT.